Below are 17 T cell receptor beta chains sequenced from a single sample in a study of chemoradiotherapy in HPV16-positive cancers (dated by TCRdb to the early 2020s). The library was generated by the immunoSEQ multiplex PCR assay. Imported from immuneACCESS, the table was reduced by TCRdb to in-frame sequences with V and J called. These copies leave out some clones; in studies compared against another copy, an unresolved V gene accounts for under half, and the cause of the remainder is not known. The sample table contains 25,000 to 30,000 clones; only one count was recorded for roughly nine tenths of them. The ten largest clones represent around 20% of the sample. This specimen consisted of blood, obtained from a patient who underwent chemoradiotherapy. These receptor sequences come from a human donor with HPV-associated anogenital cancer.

DNA for the CDR3: TGTGCCAGCAGTGTTACCGCGCGGGAACTATCGAGCTCCTACAATGAGCAGTTCTTC. Its translation: CASSVTARELSSSYNEQFF. The genes are TRBV2 and TRBJ2-1; D possibly corresponds to TRBD2 (6 bases). V was pared by 4 bases and J by 0 bases, with 22 bases between. Per germline, CDR1 SNHLY and CDR2 FYNNEI. The CDR3 covers 19 residues.

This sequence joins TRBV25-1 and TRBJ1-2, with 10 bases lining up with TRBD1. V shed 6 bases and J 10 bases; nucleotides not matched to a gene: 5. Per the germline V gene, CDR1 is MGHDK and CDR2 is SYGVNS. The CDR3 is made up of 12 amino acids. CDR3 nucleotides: TGTGCCAGCAGAGACAGGGGGCCCTCCTACACCTTC. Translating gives CASRDRGPSYTF.

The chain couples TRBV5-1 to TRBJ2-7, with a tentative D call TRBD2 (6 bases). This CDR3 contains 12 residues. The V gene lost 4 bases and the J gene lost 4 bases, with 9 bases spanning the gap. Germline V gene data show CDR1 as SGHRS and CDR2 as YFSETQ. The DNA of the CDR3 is TGCGCCAGCAGCCCCAGCGGGTACGAGCAGTACTTC. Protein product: CASSPSGYEQYF.

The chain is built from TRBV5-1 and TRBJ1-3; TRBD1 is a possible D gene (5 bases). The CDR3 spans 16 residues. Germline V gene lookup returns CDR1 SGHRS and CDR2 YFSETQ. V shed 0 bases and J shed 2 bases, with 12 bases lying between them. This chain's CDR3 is CASSLAGAGPGNTIYF. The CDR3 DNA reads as TGCGCCAGCAGCTTGGCCGGGGCAGGACCTGGAAACACCATATATTTT.

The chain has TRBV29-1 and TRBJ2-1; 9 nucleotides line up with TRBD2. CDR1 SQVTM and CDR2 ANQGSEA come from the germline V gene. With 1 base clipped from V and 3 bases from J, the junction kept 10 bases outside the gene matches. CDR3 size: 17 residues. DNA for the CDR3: TGCAGCGTTGAAGGCGGGGGGGGCGCTGGTCTCTACAATGAGCAGTTCTTC. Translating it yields CSVEGGGGAGLYNEQFF.

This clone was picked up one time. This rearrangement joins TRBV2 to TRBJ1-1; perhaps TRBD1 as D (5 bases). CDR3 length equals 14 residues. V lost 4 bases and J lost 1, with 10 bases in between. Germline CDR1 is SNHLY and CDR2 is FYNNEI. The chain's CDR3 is CASSGSRANTEAFF. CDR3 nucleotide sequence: TGTGCCAGCAGTGGCTCCAGGGCGAACACTGAAGCTTTCTTT.

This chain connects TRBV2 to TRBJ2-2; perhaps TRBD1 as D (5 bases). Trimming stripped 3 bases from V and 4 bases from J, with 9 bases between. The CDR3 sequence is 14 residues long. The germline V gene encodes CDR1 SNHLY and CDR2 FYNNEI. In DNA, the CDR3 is TGTGCCAGCAGTGACAGGGTATTCACCGGGGAGCTGTTTTTT. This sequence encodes CASSDRVFTGELFF.

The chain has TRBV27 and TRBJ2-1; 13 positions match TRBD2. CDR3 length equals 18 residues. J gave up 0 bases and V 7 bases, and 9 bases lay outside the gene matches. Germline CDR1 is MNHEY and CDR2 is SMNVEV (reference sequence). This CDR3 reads CASTLGTSGISSYNEQFF. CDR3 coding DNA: TGTGCCAGCACCTTGGGGACTAGCGGGATCAGCTCCTACAATGAGCAGTTCTTC.

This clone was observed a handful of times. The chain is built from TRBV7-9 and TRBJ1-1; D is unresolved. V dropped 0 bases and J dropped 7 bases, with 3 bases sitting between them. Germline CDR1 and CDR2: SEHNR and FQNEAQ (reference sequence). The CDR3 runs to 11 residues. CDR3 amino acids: CASSLANEAFF. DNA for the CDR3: TGTGCCAGCAGCTTAGCTAATGAAGCTTTCTTT.

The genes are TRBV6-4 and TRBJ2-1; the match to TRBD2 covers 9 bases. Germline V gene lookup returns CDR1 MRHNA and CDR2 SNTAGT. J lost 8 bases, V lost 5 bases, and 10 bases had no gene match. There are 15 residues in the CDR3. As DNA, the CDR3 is TGTGCCAGCAGTCGGGGCGGGGGGGCAGTTGATGAGCAGTTCTTC. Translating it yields CASSRGGGAVDEQFF.

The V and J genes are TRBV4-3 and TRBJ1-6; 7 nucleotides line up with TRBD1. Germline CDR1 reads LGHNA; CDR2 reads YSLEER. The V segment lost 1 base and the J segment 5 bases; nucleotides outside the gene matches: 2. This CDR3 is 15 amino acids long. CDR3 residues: CASSQGTGNNSPLHF. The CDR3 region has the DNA TGCGCCAGCAGCCAAGGGACAGGAAATAATTCACCCCTCCACTTT.

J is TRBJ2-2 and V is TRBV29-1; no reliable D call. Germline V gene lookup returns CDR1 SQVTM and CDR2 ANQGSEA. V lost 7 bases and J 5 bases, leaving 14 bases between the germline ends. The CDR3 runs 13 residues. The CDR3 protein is CSAETRPTGELFF. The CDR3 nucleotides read TGCAGCGCCGAAACCCGACCTACCGGGGAGCTGTTTTTT.

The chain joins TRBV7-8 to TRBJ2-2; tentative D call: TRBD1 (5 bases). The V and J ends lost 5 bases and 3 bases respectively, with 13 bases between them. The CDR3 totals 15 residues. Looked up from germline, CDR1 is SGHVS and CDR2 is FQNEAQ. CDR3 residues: CASSPSRVDTGELFF. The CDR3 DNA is TGTGCCAGCAGCCCCAGCAGGGTGGACACCGGGGAGCTGTTTTTT.

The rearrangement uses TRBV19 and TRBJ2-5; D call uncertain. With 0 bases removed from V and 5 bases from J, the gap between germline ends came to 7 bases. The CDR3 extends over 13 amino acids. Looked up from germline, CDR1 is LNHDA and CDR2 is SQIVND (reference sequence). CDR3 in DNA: TGTGCCAGTAGTATAGAACGGAAGGAGACCCAGTACTTC. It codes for CASSIERKETQYF. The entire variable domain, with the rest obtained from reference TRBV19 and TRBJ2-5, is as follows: DGGITQSPKYLFRKEGQNVTLSCEQNLNHDAMYWYRQDPGQGLRLIYYSQIVNDFQKGDIAEGYSVSREKKESFPLTVTSAQKNPTAFYLCASSIERKETQYFGPGTRLLVL.

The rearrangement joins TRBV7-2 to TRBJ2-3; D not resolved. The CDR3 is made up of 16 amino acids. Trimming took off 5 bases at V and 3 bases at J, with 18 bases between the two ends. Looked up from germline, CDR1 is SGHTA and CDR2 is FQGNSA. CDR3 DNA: TGTGCCAGCAGCCCTAGACGGGCCGGCGTAACAGATACGCAGTATTTT. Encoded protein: CASSPRRAGVTDTQYF.

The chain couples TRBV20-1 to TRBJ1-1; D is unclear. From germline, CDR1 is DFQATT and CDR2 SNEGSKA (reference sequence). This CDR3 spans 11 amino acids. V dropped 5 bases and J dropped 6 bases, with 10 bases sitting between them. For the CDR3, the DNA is TGCAGTGCTGGGGAAAGGGCTGAAGCTTTCTTT. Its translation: CSAGERAEAFF.

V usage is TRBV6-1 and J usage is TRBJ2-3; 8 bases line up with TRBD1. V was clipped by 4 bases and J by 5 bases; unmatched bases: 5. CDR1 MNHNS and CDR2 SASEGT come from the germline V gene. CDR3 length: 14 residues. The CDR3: CASSAGTGEDTQYF. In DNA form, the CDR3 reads TGTGCCAGCAGTGCCGGGACAGGAGAAGATACGCAGTATTTT.